The 5 T cell receptor beta chains below come from one sample, sequenced in a study of shared clonotypes between healthy human individuals (dated by TCRdb to 2020 to 2022). Library generation was performed with the immunoSEQ multiplex PCR assay. Drawn from immuneACCESS, this table holds only the in-frame rearrangements with V and J called that TCRdb kept. Clones are partly lost; checked studies trace under half to an unresolved V gene and leave the rest unexplained. Recorded for this sample are more than 1.2 million clones; approximately 98.5% of them occurred a single time. The ten largest clones represent around 0.38% of the sample. Sequencing input: naive CD4+ T cells sorted from blood. Reading the label with the study, this specimen's cell subset or site is: CD45RA+ positively selected. These receptors were collected from a man aged 30-40 years in good health.

As for this clone: Distinct nucleotide sequences in the sample also encode this CDR3. The chain uses TRBV10-3 and TRBJ2-5; D unresolved. This CDR3 region has 12 residues. From germline, CDR1 is ENHRY and CDR2 SYGVKD. V gave up 0 bases and J gave up 5 bases, with 4 bases separating them. DNA for the CDR3: TGTGCCATCAGTGAGTCGGGGGAGACCCAGTACTTC. Residues: CAISESGETQYF.

The J gene is TRBJ2-3, the V gene TRBV7-2; weak D call: TRBD2 (7 bases). Trimming stripped 6 bases from V and 2 bases from J, with 21 bases between. CDR1 is SGHTA and CDR2 is FQGNSA in the germline V gene. The CDR3 length is 17 residues. The CDR3 reads CASRQLRGPPPTDTQYF. The CDR3 nucleotides read TGTGCCAGCAGACAGCTGCGGGGGCCCCCCCCCACAGATACGCAGTATTTT.

The chain links TRBV4-1 to TRBJ2-3, with TRBD2 matching 10 bases. The CDR3 consists of 17 residues. With 0 bases clipped from V and 3 bases from J, the junction kept 6 bases outside the gene matches. Germline lookup yields CDR1 MGHRA and CDR2 YSYEKL. This CDR3 reads CASSQDPSGSLTDTQYF. The CDR3, as DNA: TGCGCCAGCAGCCAAGATCCTAGCGGGAGTTTAACAGATACGCAGTATTTT.

This chain joins TRBV30 and TRBJ2-7, with D tentatively TRBD1 (6 bases). V was clipped by 0 bases and J by 2 bases, with 8 bases between them. CDR1 and CDR2 from the germline V gene are GTSNPN and SVGIG (reference sequence). The CDR3 contains 13 residues. CDR3 protein: CAWSVNRAYEQYF. The CDR3 region has the DNA TGTGCCTGGAGTGTCAACAGGGCCTACGAGCAGTACTTC.

The J gene is TRBJ2-3, the V gene TRBV5-1, with TRBD2 as a possible D gene (5 bases). V gave up 5 bases and J gave up 2 bases, with 15 bases separating them. Germline assignment: CDR1 SGHRS and CDR2 YFSETQ. The CDR3 extends over 15 amino acids. The CDR3 sequence is CASSSNEGYTDTQYF. CDR3 sequence (DNA): TGCGCCAGCAGTTCAAACGAGGGTTACACAGATACGCAGTATTTT.